This T cell receptor beta chain was profiled in a study of T-cell memory formation after mild COVID-19. Study-wide background: The TCR clusters were mostly specific to one donor.

This CDR3 region has 11 residues. From germline, CDR1 is SGHDT and CDR2 YYEEEE. V lost 0 bases to trimming and J lost 8 bases, with 5 bases between them. Employing constant-segment primers, 5'RACE generated TCR alpha and TCR beta cDNA libraries bearing sample barcodes and UMIs. TCRdb redid the calling of the 5' RACE reads with MiXCR, one entry per CDR3 protein. The sample lists about 400,000 distinct CDR3 sequences; roughly 14% were seen once. Study results and caveats: The second-wave clones peaking on day 37 were not confirmed as SARS-CoV-2-specific. CD4+ contracting clones were found mainly in CM and EM, and CD8+ ones in EMRA.

This clonotype occurred a few times. The antigen remains undetermined. This TCR was recovered from a man aged 18 to 30 who had mild COVID-19 (a few samples of this study predate the infection). Cell type and time point are not known. The chain is built from TRBV5-6 and TRBJ1-1; possibly TRBD1 for D (5 bases). Specimen: PBMCs or a T cell subset sorted from them (not recorded which). CDR3 nucleotides: TGTGCCAGCAGCTTGGGACAGGAAGCTTTCTTT. Protein: CASSLGQEAFF. The full variable domain, completed using reference TRBV5-6 and TRBJ1-1, is DAGVTQSPTHLIKTRGQQVTLRCSPKSGHDTVSWYQQALGQGPQFIFQYYEEEERQRGNFPDRFSGHQFPNYSSELNVNALLLGDSALYLCASSLGQEAFFGQGTRLTVV.